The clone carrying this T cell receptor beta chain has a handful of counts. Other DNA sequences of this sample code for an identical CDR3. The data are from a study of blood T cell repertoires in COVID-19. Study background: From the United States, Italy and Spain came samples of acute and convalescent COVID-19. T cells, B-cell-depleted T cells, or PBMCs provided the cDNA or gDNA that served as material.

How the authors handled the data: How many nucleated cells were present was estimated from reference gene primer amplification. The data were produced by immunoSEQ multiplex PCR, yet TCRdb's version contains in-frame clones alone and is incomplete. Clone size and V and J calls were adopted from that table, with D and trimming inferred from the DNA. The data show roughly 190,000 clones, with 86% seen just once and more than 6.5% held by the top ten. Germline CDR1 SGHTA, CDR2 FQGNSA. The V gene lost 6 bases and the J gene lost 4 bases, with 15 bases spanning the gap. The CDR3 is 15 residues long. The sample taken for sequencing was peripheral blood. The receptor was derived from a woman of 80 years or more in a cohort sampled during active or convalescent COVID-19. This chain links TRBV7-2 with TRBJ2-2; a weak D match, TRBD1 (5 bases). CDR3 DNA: TGTGCCAGCAGTCCGAGAACAGGCGGCACCGGGGAGCTGTTTTTT. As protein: CASSPRTGGTGELFF.